The 19 T cell receptor beta chains listed next were all sequenced from one sample in a study of control samples from healthy donors and cancer patients. Some clones are missing from TCRdb's copy, which holds only in-frame ones; the method was immunoSEQ multiplex PCR. The sample has 200,000 or so clones, around 90% seen once. Sample: blood. The receptors were sampled from a man younger than 40 in good health.

The chain uses TRBV19 and TRBJ1-2, with 7 bases fitting TRBD1. The length of the CDR3 is 14 residues. Losses at the gene ends were 6 bases for V and 3 bases for J; bases not matched to a gene: 7. Germline CDR1 LNHDA, CDR2 SQIVND (reference sequence). The CDR3 DNA sequence: TGTGCCAGTAGGTCACAGGGACAGTACTATGGCTACACCTTC. Translating gives CASRSQGQYYGYTF.

The chain couples TRBV10-2 to TRBJ2-1; tentative D call: TRBD2 (6 bases). Per the germline V gene, CDR1 is WSHSY and CDR2 is SAAADI. The CDR3 sequence is 16 residues long. V lost 4 bases to trimming and J lost 0 bases, with 13 bases between them. The CDR3 here is CASSGNGGLSYNEQFF. The CDR3 region has the DNA TGCGCCAGCAGTGGAAACGGGGGACTCTCCTACAATGAGCAGTTCTTC.

The rearrangement joins TRBV5-1 to TRBJ2-3; TRBD1 is a possible D gene (5 bases). Germline CDR1 SGHRS, CDR2 YFSETQ. The CDR3 has 14 amino acids. The V and J ends lost 0 bases and 3 bases respectively, with 8 bases between them. CDR3 coding DNA: TGCGCCAGCAGCTTGGACCGGACAACAGATACGCAGTATTTT. Translation: CASSLDRTTDTQYF.

Concerning this clone: Additional DNA sequences in this sample encode the identical CDR3. The chain joins TRBV5-1 to TRBJ2-7, with no clear D. This CDR3 is built from 13 residues. V lost 0 bases, J lost 2 bases, and 6 bases lay in between. Germline V gene lookup returns CDR1 SGHRS and CDR2 YFSETQ. The CDR3 DNA reads TGCGCCAGCAGCTTGGACACAACCTACGAGCAGTACTTC. Translating gives CASSLDTTYEQYF. Full variable domain (outside the CDR3, taken from reference TRBV5-1 and TRBJ2-7): KAGVTQTPRYLIKTRGQQVTLSCSPISGHRSVSWYQQTPGQGLQFLFEYFSETQRNKGNFPGRFSGRQFSNSRSEMNVSTLELGDSALYLCASSLDTTYEQYFGPGTRLTVT.

This chain connects TRBV29-1 to TRBJ2-1; D remains unclear. The CDR3 is made up of 12 amino acids. Between the trimmed V and J ends, which lost 6 bases and 1 base, there was a span of 7 bases. CDR1 SQVTM and CDR2 ANQGSEA come from the germline V gene. CDR3 in amino acids: CSVIGSYNEQFF. The DNA of the CDR3 is TGCAGCGTGATAGGGTCCTACAATGAGCAGTTCTTC.

The chain uses TRBV12-3 or TRBV12-4 and TRBJ2-3; D uncertain. V was cut by 3 bases and J by 4 bases, with 8 bases left in between. The CDR3 contains 13 residues. This chain's CDR3 is CASSLKTPDTQYF. As DNA, the CDR3 is TGTGCCAGCAGTTTGAAAACCCCAGATACGCAGTATTTT.

This rearrangement joins TRBV19 to TRBJ1-6; the D gene is possibly TRBD1 (6 bases). The CDR3 extends over 15 amino acids. Trimming removed 7 bases at V and 9 bases at J, with 19 bases between. The germline V gene encodes CDR1 LNHDA and CDR2 SQIVND (reference sequence). The CDR3 region has the DNA TGTGCCAGTAAGTGGGGGAACAGGGTGGCTTCACCCCTCCACTTT. It is translated as CASKWGNRVASPLHF.

This sequence joins TRBV5-1 and TRBJ2-1; D possibly uses TRBD1 or TRBD2 (5 bases each). This CDR3 is 17 amino acids long. Trimming removed 1 base at V and 0 bases at J, with 14 bases between. The germline CDR1 and CDR2 sequences are SGHRS and YFSETQ. The CDR3 nucleotides are TGCGCCAGCAGCTTGATAGTTAGTGGGGGCTCCTACAATGAGCAGTTCTTC. This encodes CASSLIVSGGSYNEQFF.

This chain joins TRBV19 and TRBJ2-3, with 7 bases matching TRBD2. The V gene's germline CDR1 is LNHDA and CDR2 SQIVND (reference sequence). The CDR3 consists of 14 residues. V shed 5 bases and J 4 bases; nucleotides not matched to a gene: 6. DNA of the CDR3: TGTGCCAGTAGTGCGGGAGCCGGGGCAGATACGCAGTATTTT. Amino acid sequence: CASSAGAGADTQYF.

The sample holds one count of this clone. The rearrangement links TRBV2 to TRBJ1-5; D is undetermined. V lost 6 bases, J lost 4 bases, and 10 bases lay in between. The germline V gene has CDR1 SNHLY and CDR2 FYNNEI. This CDR3 has 13 amino acids. The CDR3 DNA is TGTGCCAGCAGCGTCCGGGCTAATCAGCCCCAGCATTTT. Translated: CASSVRANQPQHF.

In DNA, the CDR3 is TGTGCCAGCAGCTTGGAGGAAGGGCGGCGCTACGAGCAGTACTTC. Translated, it gives CASSLEEGRRYEQYF. J is TRBJ2-7 and V is TRBV5-6; no reliable D call. Per germline, CDR1 SGHDT and CDR2 YYEEEE. V lost 0 bases and J lost 3, with 13 bases in between. The length of the CDR3 is 15 residues. The variable domain in full, with the rest retrieved from reference TRBV5-6 and TRBJ2-7, is DAGVTQSPTHLIKTRGQQVTLRCSPKSGHDTVSWYQQALGQGPQFIFQYYEEEERQRGNFPDRFSGHQFPNYSSELNVNALLLGDSALYLCASSLEEGRRYEQYFGPGTRLTVT.

This chain links TRBV7-2 with TRBJ2-3; 11 bases are a match to TRBD2. The V and J ends lost 5 bases and 4 bases, in that order; junction bases with no gene match: 8. Germline values: CDR1 SGHTA, CDR2 FQGNSA. There are 16 residues in the CDR3. CDR3 protein: CASSPSLAGGSDTQYF. The CDR3 nucleotides are TGTGCCAGCAGCCCTTCTCTAGCGGGGGGATCAGATACGCAGTATTTT.

Only one count was recorded for this clone. This chain joins TRBV6-5 and TRBJ1-2, with a possible D match to TRBD1 (6 bases). V lost 8 bases and J lost 0, with 16 bases in between. In germline, CDR1 is MNHEY, CDR2 SVGAGI. CDR3 length: 15 amino acids. CDR3 sequence: CASRGGGTANYGYTF. CDR3 in DNA: TGTGCCAGCCGAGGAGGGGGAACCGCTAACTATGGCTACACCTTC.

The J gene is TRBJ1-4, the V gene TRBV4-1; TRBD1 aligns across 7 bases. V lost 0 bases and J lost 6; bases outside the gene matches: 7. This CDR3 region has 16 residues. CDR1 and CDR2 (germline): MGHRA, YSYEKL. The CDR3 DNA follows: TGCGCCAGCAGCCAAGATCAGCAGGGGGGGTATGAAAAACTGTTTTTT. It yields the protein CASSQDQQGGYEKLFF.

The chain couples TRBV6-1 to TRBJ1-1; TRBD1 agrees at 7 bases. Trimming cost V 2 bases and J 10 bases; bases outside gene matches: 10. Germline V gene sequence: CDR1 MNHNS, CDR2 SASEGT. The CDR3 is 14 amino acids. This CDR3 reads CASSENPGQLGAFF. The CDR3 region has the DNA TGTGCCAGCAGTGAAAATCCGGGACAGCTAGGAGCTTTCTTT.

This clone was picked up one time. V gene TRBV7-2 combines with J gene TRBJ2-7; possibly TRBD2 for D (5 bases). V gave up 2 bases and J gave up 4 bases, with 12 bases separating them. This CDR3 has 14 residues. CDR1 and CDR2 (germline): SGHTA, FQGNSA. CDR3 residues: CASSLNPSLYEQYF. The CDR3 region has the DNA TGTGCCAGCAGCTTAAATCCTAGCCTATACGAGCAGTACTTC.

This sequence joins TRBV24-1 and TRBJ2-1; D ambiguous. There are 12 residues in the CDR3. From germline, CDR1 is KGHDR and CDR2 SFDVKD. V was trimmed by 4 bases and J by 12 bases, leaving 12 bases between them. CDR3 amino acids: CATSDGGLGQFF. The CDR3 DNA reads TGTGCCACCAGTGACGGCGGCTTAGGGCAGTTCTTC.

This clone was seen just once. V gene TRBV3-1 (or the pseudogene TRBV3-2) combines with J gene TRBJ2-7, with D uncertain. V was clipped by 5 bases and J by 6 bases, with 11 bases between them. Germline V gives CDR1 LGHDT, CDR2 YNNKEL (reference sequence). The CDR3 length is 12 residues. CDR3 residues: CASSSTWREQYF. The CDR3 DNA follows: TGTGCCAGCAGCTCGACATGGCGCGAGCAGTACTTC.

This clone was picked up one time. The rearrangement uses TRBV2 and TRBJ2-1, with a weak D call TRBD1 (5 bases). The germline CDR1 and CDR2 sequences are SNHLY and FYNNEI. V was clipped by 2 bases and J by 4 bases, with 12 bases between them. The CDR3 covers 15 residues. CDR3 nucleotide sequence: TGTGCCAGCAGTGAAAGACAGTTTATATACAATGAGCAGTTCTTC. This translates into CASSERQFIYNEQFF.